This T cell receptor beta chain was identified during a study of immune evolution from preneoplasia to lung adenocarcinoma. Study-wide results and caveats: Clonality was highest in normal lung, lower in later-stage lesions apparently.

Only a few counts were recorded for this clone. Its antigen remains unknown. TCRdb's copy holds only in-frame clones and misses some; the assay was immunoSEQ multiplex PCR. The table records 8,000 or so clones, around 81% of them present only once. The sequenced material came from FFPE invasive lung adenocarcinoma tissue. This clonotype was sampled from a person between 45 and 65 years old with lung adenocarcinoma.

The CDR3 reads CASGTGSNTGELFF. CDR3 DNA: TGTGCCAGCGGAACAGGGTCGAACACCGGGGAGCTGTTTTTT. The rearrangement uses TRBV7-3 and TRBJ2-2; D is possibly TRBD1 (6 bases). The V and J ends lost 8 bases and 0 bases respectively, with 10 bases between them. CDR3 length: 14 residues. Germline V gene data show CDR1 as SGHTA and CDR2 as FQGTGA.